Given below is one T cell receptor beta chain in context. This entry belongs to a study of blood T cell repertoires in COVID-19. Looking at the study overall: The samples span acute and convalescent COVID-19 from the United States, Italy and Spain. In each case, the material was cDNA or gDNA derived from T cells, B-cell-depleted T cells, or PBMCs.

Original processing notes: Amplification of reference gene primers provided the estimated nucleated cell counts. The method was immunoSEQ multiplex PCR; TCRdb's version includes in-frame clones alone and lacks a portion of them. V, J and clone size are those of that table, while D and trimming were read from the DNA. The sample has just over 650,000 clones, approximately 90% seen once. CDR1 SGHRS and CDR2 YFSETQ come from the germline V gene. V shed 5 bases and J shed 4 bases, with 24 bases lying between them. This CDR3 region has 18 residues. The source is a woman between 18 and 29 years old with acute or convalescent COVID-19. The specimen sequenced was peripheral blood. The rearrangement joins TRBV5-1 to TRBJ1-4, with D tentatively TRBD1 (6 bases). The CDR3 is CASSPNLRRTALNEKLFF. CDR3 sequence (DNA): TGCGCCAGCAGTCCCAATCTGAGGAGGACAGCACTTAATGAAAAACTGTTTTTT.